The T cell receptor (beta chain) under discussion was sequenced for a study of blood T cells in healthy people across ages. This clonotype was seen only a few times. Around 9.5 milliliters of peripheral blood were drawn from each donor. Every sample had a minimum of 6 million PBMCs isolated. Through a sample-barcoded 5' primer and a J-beta primer mix, a second PCR was run for roughly 7 to 11 cycles. TCRdb redid the calling of the 5' RACE reads with MiXCR, one entry per CDR3 protein. This table has some 1,500,000 distinct CDR3 sequences, roughly 43% appearing once. This CDR3 is 15 amino acids long. With 0 bases removed from V and 11 bases from J, the gap between germline ends came to 19 bases. Germline values: CDR1 SEHNR, CDR2 FQNEAQ (reference sequence).

The sample comprised blood. V gene TRBV7-9 combines with J gene TRBJ2-5; D might be TRBD1 (5 bases). The receptor was isolated from a woman aged 18-29 years in good health. CDR3 nucleotide sequence: TGTGCCAGCAGCTTAGCTCCTAGGGGCCAGGGTGAGCAGTACTTC. It encodes CASSLAPRGQGEQYF.